Sequencing of this T cell receptor (beta chain) was carried out in a study of T cell changes during pregnancy in multiple sclerosis. TCRdb's table, derived via immunoSEQ multiplex PCR, lists solely in-frame clones and lacks some. Of more than 50,000 clones in the sample, more than 90% were seen once. Trimming removed 1 base from V and 1 base from J, with 5 bases in between. CDR3 length: 13 amino acids. CDR1 and CDR2 (germline): SGDLS, YYNGEE. This clone was found once. Other DNA sequences in the same sample also yield this CDR3. The material sequenced was peripheral blood, taken in the first trimester of pregnancy. This clonotype was sampled from a female donor in good health, enrolled as a control in a pregnancy study. This chain joins TRBV9 and TRBJ1-2; D remains ambiguous. The CDR3 loop is CASSVSLNYGYTF. In nucleotides, the CDR3 is TGTGCCAGCAGCGTATCTCTTAACTATGGCTACACCTTC. Full variable domain (remainder filled in from reference TRBV9 and TRBJ1-2): DSGVTQTPKHLITATGQRVTLRCSPRSGDLSVYWYQQSLDQGLQFLIQYYNGEERAKGNILERFSAQQFPDLHSELNLSSLELGDSALYFCASSVSLNYGYTFGSGTRLTVV.